This T cell receptor (beta chain) came from a study of shared clonotypes between healthy human individuals. Findings and limits, study-wide: Clonotypes not shared had lower generation probabilities than those common to all four donors.

The investigators split CD4+ cells into a CD45RA+ naive subset and a CD45RA-negative memory subset. The repertoire was sequenced with immunoSEQ multiplex PCR; TCRdb's copy has only in-frame clones and lacks some. Among more than 2,000,000 clones listed, 90% to 95% were seen once. V shed 3 bases and J shed 5 bases, with 16 bases lying between them. The CDR3 totals 15 residues. Germline V CDR1 and CDR2: SGHAT, FQNNGV. A remark on this clone: What it binds is not known.

The V and J genes are TRBV11-2 and TRBJ1-2, with a weak D call TRBD1 (5 bases). This TCR was recovered from a young man in good health. The sequenced sample was naive CD4+ T cells sorted from blood. Subset given: CD45RA+ positively selected. The CDR3 DNA reads TGTGCCAGCAGCTTCGAGCCCGGGACTCGATATGGCTACACCTTC. Translation gives CASSFEPGTRYGYTF.